The clone carrying this TCR beta chain appeared once. Generated by immunoSEQ multiplex PCR, the TCRdb table keeps only in-frame clones and is missing some. The data contain roughly 250,000 clones, roughly 90% of them singletons. The data were obtained in a study of blood T cell repertoires in COVID-19. What the recovered Cohort 3 donors had was two negative PCRs, clearance, or symptom resolution. The sample taken for sequencing was PBMCs or T cells enriched from blood (not recorded which). This clonotype originated in a woman between 45 and 65 years old who had recovered from COVID-19.

For the CDR3, the DNA is TGTGCCAGCAGCTTTTCTAAGGGAGTTAAATCAGATACGCAGTATTTT. As protein: CASSFSKGVKSDTQYF. The rearrangement uses TRBV7-2 and TRBJ2-3, with D tentatively TRBD2 (5 bases). The CDR3 totals 16 residues. CDR1 is SGHTA, CDR2 FQGNSA, per germline. V lost 3 bases and J 4 bases, leaving 17 bases between the germline ends.